Listed below are T cell receptor beta chains from one sample, sequenced in a study of T-cell memory formation after mild COVID-19. TCRdb recomputed calls from the 5' RACE reads with MiXCR, one row per CDR3 protein. The table includes about 320,000 distinct CDR3 sequences, 13% to 15% detected once. The sequenced sample was PBMCs or a T cell subset sorted from them (not recorded which). The receptors stem from a man aged 18 to 35 who had mild COVID-19 (a few samples of this study predate the infection). Cell type and time point are not known. Both conserved end residues are part of each CDR3. The D gene is left open where the match is weak. Size values are once, few and many counts, or a class for expanded clones, and some rows have none.

J gene: TRBJ2-1
clone size: medium-sized
D gene: TRBD2
V gene: TRBV20-1
CDR3 DNA: TGCAGTGCTAGAGGACTAGCGGGGGGTGAGCAGTTCTTC
CDR3 protein: CSARGLAGGEQFF

J gene: TRBJ2-1
clone size: many
D gene: -
V gene: TRBV12-3/TRBV12-4
CDR3 DNA: TGTGCCAGCAGTCCTAAAGGGGTCAATGAGCAGTTCTTC
CDR3 protein: CASSPKGVNEQFF

J gene: TRBJ2-5
clone size: -
D gene: TRBD2
V gene: TRBV27
CDR3 DNA: TGTGCCAGCAGTCTCAACGGGGGGAAAGAGACCCAGTACTTC
CDR3 protein: CASSLNGGKETQYF

J gene: TRBJ2-1
clone size: many
D gene: -
V gene: TRBV7-2
CDR3 DNA: TGTGCCAGCAGTTCCCGGCCAAGCTCCTACAATGAGCAGTTCTTC
CDR3 protein: CASSSRPSSYNEQFF

J gene: TRBJ2-3
clone size: few
D gene: -
V gene: TRBV12-3/TRBV12-4
CDR3 DNA: TGTGCCAGCGGATATACGCAGTATTTT
CDR3 protein: CASGYTQYF

J gene: TRBJ1-5
clone size: -
D gene: -
V gene: TRBV10-3
CDR3 DNA: TGTGCCATCAGTGGGCAGGGGAACAGCAATCAGCCCCAGCATTTT
CDR3 protein: CAISGQGNSNQPQHF

J gene: TRBJ2-1
clone size: many
D gene: -
V gene: TRBV5-6
CDR3 DNA: TGTGCCAGCAGCTTTGGGGAAGCGCTCAATGAGCAGTTCTTC
CDR3 protein: CASSFGEALNEQFF

J gene: TRBJ2-3
clone size: -
D gene: TRBD1
V gene: TRBV12-3/TRBV12-4
CDR3 DNA: TGTGCCAGCAGTTTAGACGGGACAGGGGCAGATACGCAGTATTTT
CDR3 protein: CASSLDGTGADTQYF

J gene: TRBJ2-1
clone size: few
D gene: TRBD2
V gene: TRBV18
CDR3 DNA: TGTGCCAGCTCCCCGACTAGCGGGGGGCCTAGCTCCTACAATGAGCAGTTCTTC
CDR3 protein: CASSPTSGGPSSYNEQFF

J gene: TRBJ2-7
clone size: -
D gene: -
V gene: TRBV19
CDR3 DNA: TGTGCCAGTAGTTTGGGGGCTTTCGACGAGCAGTACTTC
CDR3 protein: CASSLGAFDEQYF

J gene: TRBJ1-3
clone size: once
D gene: -
V gene: TRBV27
CDR3 DNA: TGTGCCAGCAGTCCCCTGAACAGGGTAGGAAACACCATATATTTT
CDR3 protein: CASSPLNRVGNTIYF

J gene: TRBJ1-2
clone size: -
D gene: TRBD1
V gene: TRBV29-1
CDR3 DNA: TGCAAAGGACAGGACGTCTATGGCTACACCTTC
CDR3 protein: CKGQDVYGYTF

J gene: TRBJ1-5
clone size: many
D gene: -
V gene: TRBV12-3/TRBV12-4
CDR3 DNA: TGTGCCAGCAGTCCCCTTGACAGGAATCAGCCCCAGCATTTT
CDR3 protein: CASSPLDRNQPQHF

J gene: TRBJ2-3
clone size: -
D gene: -
V gene: TRBV5-1
CDR3 DNA: TGCGCCAGCAGCGGCGGTGAGCTGGCAGATACGCAGTATTTT
CDR3 protein: CASSGGELADTQYF

J gene: TRBJ1-4
clone size: -
D gene: TRBD1
V gene: TRBV25-1
CDR3 DNA: TGTGCCAGCAGTGGCCTATACAGGGGTTCTAATGAAAAACTGTTTTTT
CDR3 protein: CASSGLYRGSNEKLFF

J gene: TRBJ2-3
clone size: many
D gene: -
V gene: TRBV7-2
CDR3 DNA: TGTGCCAGCAGCCCCAACCGGGACGCCACGGCAGATACGCAGTATTTT
CDR3 protein: CASSPNRDATADTQYF

J gene: TRBJ2-5
clone size: few
D gene: TRBD2
V gene: TRBV5-1
CDR3 DNA: TGCGCCAGCAGCTTGGGACTAGCGGGGGTTTCGGAGACCCAGTACTTC
CDR3 protein: CASSLGLAGVSETQYF

J gene: TRBJ2-5
clone size: -
D gene: TRBD1
V gene: TRBV4-1
CDR3 DNA: TGCGCCAGCAGCCAAGTGGGACAGTCGTGGGAGACCCAGTACTTC
CDR3 protein: CASSQVGQSWETQYF

J gene: TRBJ1-2
clone size: -
D gene: -
V gene: TRBV29-1
CDR3 DNA: TGCAGCGTTGAACCCGCGGATTCCCCCTATGGCTACACCTTC
CDR3 protein: CSVEPADSPYGYTF

J gene: TRBJ2-7
clone size: few
D gene: -
V gene: TRBV13
CDR3 DNA: TGTGCCAGCAGCTTAGGGCAGGCTCTCGAGCAGTACTTC
CDR3 protein: CASSLGQALEQYF

J gene: TRBJ2-3
clone size: few
D gene: TRBD1
V gene: TRBV6-1
CDR3 DNA: TGTGCCAGCAGCAAAGCCTGGACAGGGGGCACAGATACGCAGTATTTT
CDR3 protein: CASSKAWTGGTDTQYF

J gene: TRBJ2-3
clone size: -
D gene: -
V gene: TRBV29-1
CDR3 DNA: TGCAGCGTGGGAGGACGGAGCACAGATACGCAGTATTTT
CDR3 protein: CSVGGRSTDTQYF

J gene: TRBJ1-5
clone size: -
D gene: TRBD1
V gene: TRBV6-1
CDR3 DNA: TGTGCCGGGGGTTTGGACAGGGGAAATCAGCCCCAGCATTTT
CDR3 protein: CAGGLDRGNQPQHF

J gene: TRBJ2-5
clone size: few
D gene: TRBD1
V gene: TRBV6-2/TRBV6-3
CDR3 DNA: TGTGCCAGCAGTTACTCCGGGACAGGGGAGGTGTGGGAGACCCAGTACTTC
CDR3 protein: CASSYSGTGEVWETQYF